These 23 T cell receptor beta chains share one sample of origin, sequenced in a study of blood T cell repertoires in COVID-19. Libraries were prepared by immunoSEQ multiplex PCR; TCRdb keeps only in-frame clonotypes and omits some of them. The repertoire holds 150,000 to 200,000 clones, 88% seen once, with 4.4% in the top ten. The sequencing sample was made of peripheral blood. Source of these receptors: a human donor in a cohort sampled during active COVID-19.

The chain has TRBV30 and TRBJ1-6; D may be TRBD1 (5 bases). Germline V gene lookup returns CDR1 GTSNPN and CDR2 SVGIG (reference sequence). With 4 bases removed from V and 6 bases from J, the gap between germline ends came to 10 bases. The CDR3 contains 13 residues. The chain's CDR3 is CAWIRDFNSPLHF. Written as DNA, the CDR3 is TGTGCCTGGATCCGGGACTTTAATTCACCCCTCCACTTT.

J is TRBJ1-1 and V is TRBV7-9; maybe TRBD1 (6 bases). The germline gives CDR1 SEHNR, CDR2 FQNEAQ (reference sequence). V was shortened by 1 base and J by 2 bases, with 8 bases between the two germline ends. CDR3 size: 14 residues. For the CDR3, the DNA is TGTGCCAGCAGCTTAGGGACAGACAACACTGAAGCTTTCTTT. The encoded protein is CASSLGTDNTEAFF.

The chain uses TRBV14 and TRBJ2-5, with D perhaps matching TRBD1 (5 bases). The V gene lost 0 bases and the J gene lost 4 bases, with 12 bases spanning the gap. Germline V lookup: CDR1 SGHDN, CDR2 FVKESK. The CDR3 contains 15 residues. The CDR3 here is CASSQERGMGETQYF. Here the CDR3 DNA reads TGTGCCAGCAGCCAAGAAAGGGGAATGGGAGAGACCCAGTACTTC.

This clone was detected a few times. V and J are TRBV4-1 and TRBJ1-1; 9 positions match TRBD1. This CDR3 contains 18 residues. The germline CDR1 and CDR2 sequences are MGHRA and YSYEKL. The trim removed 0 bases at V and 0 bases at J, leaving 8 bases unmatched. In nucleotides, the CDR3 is TGCGCCAGCAGCCAAGAATCGGGAGGGACAGGGCTGAACACTGAAGCTTTCTTT. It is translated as CASSQESGGTGLNTEAFF.

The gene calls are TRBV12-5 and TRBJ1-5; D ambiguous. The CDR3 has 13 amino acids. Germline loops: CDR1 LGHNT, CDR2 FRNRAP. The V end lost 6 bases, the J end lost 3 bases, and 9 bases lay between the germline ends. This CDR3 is CASGPGANQPQHF. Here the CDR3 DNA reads TGTGCTAGTGGGCCCGGAGCCAATCAGCCCCAGCATTTT.

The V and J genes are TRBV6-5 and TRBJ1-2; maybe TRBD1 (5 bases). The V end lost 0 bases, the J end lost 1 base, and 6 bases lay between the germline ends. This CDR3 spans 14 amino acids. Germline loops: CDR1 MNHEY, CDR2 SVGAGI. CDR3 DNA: TGTGCCAGCAGTTACTCGGGACTTAACTATGGCTACACCTTC. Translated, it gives CASSYSGLNYGYTF.

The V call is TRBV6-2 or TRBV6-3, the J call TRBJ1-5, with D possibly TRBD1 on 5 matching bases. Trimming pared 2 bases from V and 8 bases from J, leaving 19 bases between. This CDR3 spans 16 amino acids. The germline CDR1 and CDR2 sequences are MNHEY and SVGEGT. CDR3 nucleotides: TGTGCCAGCAGTTACGGTTTGGTGCAGGGCGGGGAGCCCCAGCATTTT. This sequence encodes CASSYGLVQGGEPQHF.

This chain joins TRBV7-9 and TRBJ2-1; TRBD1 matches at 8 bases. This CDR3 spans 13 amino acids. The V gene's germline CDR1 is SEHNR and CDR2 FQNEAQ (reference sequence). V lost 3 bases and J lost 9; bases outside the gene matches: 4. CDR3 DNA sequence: TGTGCCAGCAGCTTTCAGGGGGCAGGTGAGCAGTTCTTC. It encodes CASSFQGAGEQFF. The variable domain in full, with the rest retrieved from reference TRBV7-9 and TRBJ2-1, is DTGVSQNPRHKITKRGQNVTFRCDPISEHNRLYWYRQTLGQGPEFLTYFQNEAQLEKSRLLSDRFSAERPKGSFSTLEIQRTEQGDSAMYLCASSFQGAGEQFFGPGTRLTVL.

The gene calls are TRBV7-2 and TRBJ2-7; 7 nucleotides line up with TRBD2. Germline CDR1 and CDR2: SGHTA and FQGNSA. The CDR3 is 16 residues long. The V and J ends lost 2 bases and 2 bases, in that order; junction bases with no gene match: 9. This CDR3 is CASSLLPFAGAYEQYF. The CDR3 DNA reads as TGTGCCAGCAGCTTACTCCCTTTTGCGGGAGCCTACGAGCAGTACTTC.

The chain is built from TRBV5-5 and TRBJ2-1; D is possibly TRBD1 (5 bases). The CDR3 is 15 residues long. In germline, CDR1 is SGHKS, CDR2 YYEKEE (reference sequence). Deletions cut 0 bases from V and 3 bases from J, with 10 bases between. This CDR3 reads CASSLEGNIYNEQFF. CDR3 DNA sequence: TGTGCCAGCAGCTTGGAGGGGAACATCTACAATGAGCAGTTCTTC.

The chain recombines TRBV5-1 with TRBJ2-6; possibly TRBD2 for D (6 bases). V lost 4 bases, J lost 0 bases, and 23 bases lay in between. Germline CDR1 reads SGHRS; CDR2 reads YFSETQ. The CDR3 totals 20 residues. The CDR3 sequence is CASSRDWGRGESSGANVLTF. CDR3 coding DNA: TGCGCCAGCAGCCGGGACTGGGGTAGAGGGGAGAGCTCTGGGGCCAACGTCCTGACTTTC.

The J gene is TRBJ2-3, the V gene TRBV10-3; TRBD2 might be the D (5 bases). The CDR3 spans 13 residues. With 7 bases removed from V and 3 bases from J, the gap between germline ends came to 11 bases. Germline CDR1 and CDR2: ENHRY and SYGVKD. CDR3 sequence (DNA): TGTGCCATCAAAGAGGGTGGGACAGATACGCAGTATTTT. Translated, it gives CAIKEGGTDTQYF.

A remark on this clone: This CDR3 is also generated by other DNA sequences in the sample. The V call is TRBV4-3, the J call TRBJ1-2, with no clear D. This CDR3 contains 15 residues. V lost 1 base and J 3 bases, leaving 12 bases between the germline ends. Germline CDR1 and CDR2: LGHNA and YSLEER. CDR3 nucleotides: TGCGCCAGCAGCCAAGGCGACGAAGGAGACTATGGCTACACCTTC. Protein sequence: CASSQGDEGDYGYTF.

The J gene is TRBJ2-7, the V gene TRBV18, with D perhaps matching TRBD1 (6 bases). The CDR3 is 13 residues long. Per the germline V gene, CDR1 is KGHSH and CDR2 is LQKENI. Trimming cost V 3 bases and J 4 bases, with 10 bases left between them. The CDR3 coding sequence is TGTGCCAGCTCACCGGCAGGGGCTTACGAGCAGTACTTC. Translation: CASSPAGAYEQYF.

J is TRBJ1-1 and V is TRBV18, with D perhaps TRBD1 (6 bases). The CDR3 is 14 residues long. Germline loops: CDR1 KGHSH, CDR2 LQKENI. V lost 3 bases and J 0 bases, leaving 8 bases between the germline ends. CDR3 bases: TGTGCCAGCTCACCGGACAGAATGAACACTGAAGCTTTCTTT. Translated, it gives CASSPDRMNTEAFF. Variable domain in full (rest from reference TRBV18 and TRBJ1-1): NAGVMQNPRHLVRRRGQEARLRCSPMKGHSHVYWYRQLPEEGLKFMVYLQKENIIDESGMPKERFSAEFPKEGPSILRIQQVVRGDSAAYFCASSPDRMNTEAFFGQGTRLTVV.

The CDR3 region has the DNA TGTGCCAGCTCACCGGGACAGGTGGATAATTCACCCCTCCACTTT. Translating it yields CASSPGQVDNSPLHF. The V call is TRBV18, the J call TRBJ1-6; 8 nucleotides line up with TRBD1. The V and J ends lost 3 bases and 5 bases, in that order; junction bases with no gene match: 3. This CDR3 spans 15 amino acids. CDR1 and CDR2 (germline): KGHSH, LQKENI.

The CDR3 DNA sequence: TGTGCCAGCAGCCTAATTGCGGGGGGGCCCGACGAGCAGTACTTC. Amino acids: CASSLIAGGPDEQYF. The rearrangement links TRBV27 to TRBJ2-7, with 9 bases identical to TRBD2. The CDR3 has 15 amino acids. J gave up 5 bases and V 6 bases, and 11 bases lay outside the gene matches. Germline CDR1 and CDR2: MNHEY and SMNVEV (reference sequence).

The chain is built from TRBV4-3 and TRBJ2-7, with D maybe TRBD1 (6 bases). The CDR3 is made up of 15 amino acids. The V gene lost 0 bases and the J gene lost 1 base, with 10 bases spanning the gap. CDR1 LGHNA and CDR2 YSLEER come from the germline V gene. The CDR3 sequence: CASSQEQGNSYEQYF. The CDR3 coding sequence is TGCGCCAGCAGCCAAGAACAGGGCAATTCCTACGAGCAGTACTTC.

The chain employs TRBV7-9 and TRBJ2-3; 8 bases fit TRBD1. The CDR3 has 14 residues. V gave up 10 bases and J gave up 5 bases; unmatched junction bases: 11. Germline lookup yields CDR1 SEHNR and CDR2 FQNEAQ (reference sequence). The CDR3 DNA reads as TGTGCCACAACCCCGACAGGGGTCAAAGATACGCAGTATTTT. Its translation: CATTPTGVKDTQYF.

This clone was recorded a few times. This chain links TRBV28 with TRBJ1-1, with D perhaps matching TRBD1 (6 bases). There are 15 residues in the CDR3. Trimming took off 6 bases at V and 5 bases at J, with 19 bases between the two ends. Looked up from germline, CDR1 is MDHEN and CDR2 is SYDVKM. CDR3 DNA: TGTGCCAGCAGCCAGGTCCTGGGGGCGCTGACTGAAGCTTTCTTT. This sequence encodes CASSQVLGALTEAFF.

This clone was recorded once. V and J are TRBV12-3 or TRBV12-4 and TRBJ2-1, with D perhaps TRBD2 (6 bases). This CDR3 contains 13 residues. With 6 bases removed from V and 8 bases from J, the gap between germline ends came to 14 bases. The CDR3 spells CASREGVSDEQFF. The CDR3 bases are TGTGCCAGCAGGGAGGGTGTCAGCGATGAGCAGTTCTTC.

CDR3: CASSFSSGKETQYF. CDR3 coding DNA: TGTGCCAGCAGCTTCTCGAGCGGAAAAGAGACCCAGTACTTC. This chain joins TRBV5-4 and TRBJ2-5, with D maybe TRBD2 (5 bases). V lost 2 bases and J lost 3, with 11 bases in between. Germline assignment: CDR1 SGHNT and CDR2 YYREEE (reference sequence). There are 14 residues in the CDR3.

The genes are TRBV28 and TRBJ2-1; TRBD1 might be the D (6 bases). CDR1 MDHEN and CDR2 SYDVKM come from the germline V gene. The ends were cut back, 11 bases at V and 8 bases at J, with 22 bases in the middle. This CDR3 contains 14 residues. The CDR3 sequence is CAVHSLQGFHEQFF. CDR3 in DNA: TGTGCCGTACATTCACTACAGGGTTTCCATGAGCAGTTCTTC.